This passage covers 20 T cell receptor beta chains from one sample sequenced in a study of shared clonotypes between healthy human individuals. TCRdb's copy holds only in-frame clones and misses some; the assay was immunoSEQ multiplex PCR. Of 1,500,000 or so clones in the sample, 97% to 99% are singletons; the top ten hold over 0.3%. The sequencing input was naive CD4+ T cells sorted from blood. The subset here: CD45RA+ positively selected. These receptors came from a man aged 25 to 40 in good health.

This sequence joins TRBV28 and TRBJ2-2; TRBD2 is a possible D gene (6 bases). The germline V and J ends were trimmed by 8 bases and 5 bases, with 15 bases remaining between them. The CDR3 runs to 14 residues. Germline lookup yields CDR1 MDHEN and CDR2 SYDVKM. CDR3 bases: TGTGCCAGCCAAACGGGAGTCTATACCGGGGAGCTGTTTTTT. It translates to CASQTGVYTGELFF.

With respect to this clone: The same CDR3 can be traced to other DNA sequences in this sample. V usage is TRBV15 and J usage is TRBJ2-7; TRBD2 agrees at 8 bases. Germline CDR1 and CDR2: LNHNV and YYDKDF (reference sequence). The CDR3 loop spans 14 amino acids. The junction had 2 bases not matched to a gene; V was cut back by 1 base and J by 3 bases. CDR3 sequence: CATSRGAGGYEQYF. Here the CDR3 DNA reads TGTGCCACCAGCAGAGGTGCGGGAGGCTACGAGCAGTACTTC.

This clone appeared a single time. Other DNA sequences in this specimen translate into the identical CDR3. The rearrangement uses TRBV15 and TRBJ2-3, with no clear D. V lost 0 bases, J lost 4 bases, and 5 bases lay in between. Germline CDR1 LNHNV, CDR2 YYDKDF (reference sequence). The length of the CDR3 is 13 residues. For the CDR3, the DNA is TGTGCCACCAGCAGAGATCCTCCAGATACGCAGTATTTT. Its protein is CATSRDPPDTQYF.

On this clone itself: Different DNA sequences within this sample yield the same CDR3. The V and J genes are TRBV6-5 and TRBJ2-7; weak D call: TRBD1 (5 bases). V lost 6 bases, J lost 0 bases, and 6 bases lay in between. The CDR3 consists of 12 residues. Germline loops: CDR1 MNHEY, CDR2 SVGAGI. CDR3 region: CASRQGSYEQYF. The CDR3, as DNA: TGTGCCAGCAGGCAGGGCTCCTACGAGCAGTACTTC.

The chain uses TRBV10-2 and TRBJ2-7; D not resolved. The length of the CDR3 is 12 residues. V lost 4 bases and J lost 2, with 6 bases in between. Germline V gives CDR1 WSHSY, CDR2 SAAADI. The DNA of the CDR3 is TGCGCCAGCAGTGTGGCAGCCTACGAGCAGTACTTC. It translates to CASSVAAYEQYF.

The rearrangement links TRBV9 to TRBJ2-1; 14 nucleotides match TRBD2. The CDR3 consists of 19 residues. J was trimmed by 6 bases and V by 3 bases; bases with no gene match: 14. CDR1 is SGDLS, CDR2 YYNGEE, per germline. The CDR3 DNA reads TGTGCCAGCAGCGCGACTAGCGGGAGGGCCCTCGGTAAGGTCAATGAGCAGTTCTTC. Protein: CASSATSGRALGKVNEQFF.

The rearrangement links TRBV19 to TRBJ2-1, with TRBD1 as a possible D gene (6 bases). The CDR3 is made up of 12 amino acids. Looked up from germline, CDR1 is LNHDA and CDR2 is SQIVND (reference sequence). Trimming left V 4 bases short and J 10 bases short, with 11 bases between. CDR3 in DNA: TGTGCCAGTAGTACACAGGGTTTCGAGCAGTTCTTC. Translation: CASSTQGFEQFF.

V usage is TRBV6-1 and J usage is TRBJ2-1; 8 bases agree with TRBD2. V was clipped by 7 bases and J by 4 bases; unmatched bases: 6. The CDR3 spans 14 residues. From germline, CDR1 is MNHNS and CDR2 SASEGT. CDR3 bases: TGTGCCAGCACTCTAGCGGGTGCATACAATGAGCAGTTCTTC. Residues: CASTLAGAYNEQFF.

Comments on this clone: Other DNA sequences in this specimen translate into the identical CDR3. The chain recombines TRBV5-4 with TRBJ2-5, with 8 bases matching TRBD1. V dropped 3 bases and J dropped 1; count of bases not matched to a gene: 2. The germline CDR1 and CDR2 sequences are SGHNT and YYREEE (reference sequence). CDR3 size: 14 residues. This CDR3 is CASSSTGVQETQYF. CDR3 nucleotides: TGTGCCAGCAGCTCGACAGGGGTCCAAGAGACCCAGTACTTC.

The CDR3 DNA is TGTGCCAGCAGCCCAGGGCGACAGGGGCTCAATCAGCCCCAGCATTTT. Amino acid sequence: CASSPGRQGLNQPQHF. The rearrangement uses TRBV7-8 and TRBJ1-5; the match to TRBD1 covers 8 bases. The CDR3 has 16 amino acids. Germline V gene sequence: CDR1 SGHVS, CDR2 FQNEAQ. J lost 3 bases, V lost 5 bases, and 9 bases had no gene match.

The genes are TRBV9 and TRBJ1-3; no clear D. Trimming stripped 0 bases from V and 0 bases from J, with 4 bases between. From germline, CDR1 is SGDLS and CDR2 YYNGEE. This CDR3 comprises 14 residues. The DNA of the CDR3 is TGTGCCAGCAGCGTAGTCCCCTCTGGAAACACCATATATTTT. Translation: CASSVVPSGNTIYF.

The chain couples TRBV7-6 to TRBJ1-2; 8 bases are shared with TRBD1. The CDR3 spans 17 residues. Germline lookup yields CDR1 SGHVS and CDR2 FNYEAQ. With 1 base clipped from V and 0 bases from J, the junction kept 7 bases outside the gene matches. The chain's CDR3 is CASSLVAGGSTNYGYTF. The CDR3 DNA sequence: TGTGCCAGCAGCTTAGTGGCAGGGGGCTCGACTAACTATGGCTACACCTTC.

A remark on this clone: Other DNA sequences in the same sample also yield this CDR3. The chain joins TRBV18 to TRBJ2-5, with 7 bases that match TRBD2. The V gene's germline CDR1 is KGHSH and CDR2 LQKENI. The CDR3 is 13 amino acids. The V and J ends lost 0 bases and 5 bases, in that order; junction bases with no gene match: 0. CDR3 sequence (DNA): TGTGCCAGCTCACCACCCGGGGGGGAGACCCAGTACTTC. Translated: CASSPPGGETQYF.

Comment on this clone: The same CDR3 arises from other DNA sequences in this sample as well. The chain employs TRBV18 and TRBJ2-7; no clear D. Trimming shortened V by 2 bases and J by 4 bases, and 6 bases separated the two germline ends. The length of the CDR3 is 12 residues. Germline CDR1 reads KGHSH; CDR2 reads LQKENI. The chain's CDR3 is CASSPKGYEQYF. The CDR3 DNA is TGTGCCAGCTCACCAAAGGGTTACGAGCAGTACTTC. Looking up the rest from reference TRBV18 and TRBJ2-7 gives the full variable domain: NAGVMQNPRHLVRRRGQEARLRCSPMKGHSHVYWYRQLPEEGLKFMVYLQKENIIDESGMPKERFSAEFPKEGPSILRIQQVVRGDSAAYFCASSPKGYEQYFGPGTRLTVT.

The V call is TRBV28, the J call TRBJ1-5, with TRBD1 matching 11 bases. CDR1 is MDHEN and CDR2 is SYDVKM in the germline V gene. The CDR3 has 15 residues. V gave up 2 bases and J gave up 6 bases; unmatched junction bases: 3. The CDR3 sequence is CASSLGTGGFQPQHF. DNA of the CDR3: TGTGCCAGCAGTTTAGGGACAGGGGGTTTTCAGCCCCAGCATTTT.

This clone has only one observation. This specimen includes other DNA sequences encoding the same CDR3. As DNA, the CDR3 is TGTGCCAGCTCACCGCAGGGAACCTACGAGCAGTACTTC. This translates into CASSPQGTYEQYF. The rearrangement uses TRBV18 and TRBJ2-7; maybe TRBD1 (5 bases). The V end was cut by 3 bases, the J end by 2 bases, with 8 bases between. The CDR3 runs 13 residues. Per the germline V gene, CDR1 is KGHSH and CDR2 is LQKENI.

A word on this clone: At the DNA level, this CDR3 is encoded by other sequences in the same sample as well. The gene calls are TRBV29-1 and TRBJ1-1, with D perhaps TRBD1 (6 bases). This CDR3 spans 13 amino acids. V was shortened by 6 bases and J by 0 bases, with 11 bases between the two germline ends. Per germline, CDR1 SQVTM and CDR2 ANQGSEA. The CDR3: CSVRGRMNTEAFF. CDR3 nucleotides: TGCAGCGTCCGGGGGCGAATGAACACTGAAGCTTTCTTT.

This rearrangement joins TRBV27 to TRBJ2-1; D is possibly TRBD2 (5 bases). V shed 4 bases and J shed 2 bases, with 12 bases lying between them. CDR1 is MNHEY and CDR2 is SMNVEV in the germline V gene (reference sequence). The CDR3 is made up of 15 amino acids. CDR3 DNA: TGTGCCAGCAGTTCCCCGGGAAGAACCTACAATGAGCAGTTCTTC. Amino acid sequence: CASSSPGRTYNEQFF.

The rearrangement joins TRBV4-3 to TRBJ1-2; D is possibly TRBD1 (5 bases). V lost 0 bases and J lost 6, with 14 bases in between. The CDR3 runs to 15 residues. CDR1 is LGHNA, CDR2 YSLEER, per germline. CDR3 loop: CASSQDSTVANGYTF. The DNA of the CDR3 is TGCGCCAGCAGCCAAGACTCGACAGTTGCGAATGGCTACACCTTC.

Note on this clone: Other nucleotide sequences in the sample specify the same CDR3. The chain carries TRBV5-4 and TRBJ1-2; D gene unclear. Trimming took off 0 bases at V and 5 bases at J, with 8 bases between the two ends. Germline-derived CDR1 and CDR2 are SGHNT and YYREEE (reference sequence). The CDR3 totals 13 residues. Written as DNA, the CDR3 is TGTGCCAGCAGCTTGGGCCAGAATTATGGCTACACCTTC. This sequence encodes CASSLGQNYGYTF.